A single sample is the source of the 22 T cell receptor beta chains below, sequenced in a study of OX40 agonist ivuxolimab in advanced cancers. Library preparation was by the immunoSEQ multiplex PCR assay. Here the immuneACCESS table is served through TCRdb, limited to in-frame sequences with V and J called. Missing clones are a known gap in these copies; in checked studies unresolved V genes cover under half, and the rest lacks a known reason. For this sample the table gives fewer than 70,000 clones, of which roughly 81% were detected only once. 2.5% to 3.5% of the sample goes to the ten largest clones. The specimen comprised CD4+ or CD8+ T cells sorted from blood, sampled in a trial of the OX40 agonist ivuxolimab. These receptors were taken from an adult with an advanced solid tumor such as melanoma, head and neck, liver or kidney cancer.

The CDR3 DNA reads as TGTGCCAGCAGCGCCCTCGGAACGAACTACGAGCAGTACTTC. Translating gives CASSALGTNYEQYF. The rearrangement links TRBV5-6 to TRBJ2-7; the D is unclear. Trimming stripped 4 bases from V and 3 bases from J, with 14 bases between. This CDR3 comprises 14 residues. Germline loops: CDR1 SGHDT, CDR2 YYEEEE.

The chain recombines TRBV11-2 with TRBJ1-1, with D hard to call. The CDR3 totals 14 residues. V shed 5 bases and J shed 6 bases, with 16 bases lying between them. CDR1 is SGHAT and CDR2 is FQNNGV in the germline V gene. CDR3: CASSAPGLGAEAFF. The CDR3 nucleotides read TGTGCCAGCAGCGCCCCGGGCCTAGGCGCTGAAGCTTTCTTT.

This clone has just a few counts. V is TRBV7-6 and J is TRBJ1-2; no clear D gene. Per germline, CDR1 SGHVS and CDR2 FNYEAQ. The CDR3 loop spans 14 amino acids. Trimming cost V 1 base and J 5 bases, with 11 bases left between them. The CDR3 here is CASSLVGGTYGYTF. The DNA for the CDR3 is TGTGCCAGCAGCTTAGTCGGCGGAACGTATGGCTACACCTTC.

Here the CDR3 reads CASSEVAVGTEAFF. In nucleotides, the CDR3 is TGTGCCAGCAGTGAGGTTGCGGTGGGCACTGAAGCTTTCTTT. This rearrangement joins TRBV2 to TRBJ1-1; D ambiguous. This CDR3 is 14 amino acids long. Trimming left V 3 bases short and J 4 bases short, with 12 bases between. CDR1 is SNHLY, CDR2 FYNNEI, per germline. Full variable domain (remainder filled in from reference TRBV2 and TRBJ1-1): EPEVTQTPSHQVTQMGQEVILRCVPISNHLYFYWYRQILGQKVEFLVSFYNNEISEKSEIFDDQFSVERPDGSNFTLKIRSTKLEDSAMYFCASSEVAVGTEAFFGQGTRLTVV.

In DNA, the CDR3 is TGTGCCAGCAGGCAGACAGCTCGGGGGGCGGCTTTCTTT. This translates into CASRQTARGAAFF. V and J are TRBV28 and TRBJ1-1; D may be TRBD1 (6 bases). The CDR3 contains 13 residues. Germline CDR1 reads MDHEN; CDR2 reads SYDVKM. With 6 bases removed from V and 11 bases from J, the gap between germline ends came to 19 bases.

This clone was seen only a few times. This sequence joins TRBV19 and TRBJ2-2; perhaps TRBD2 as D (6 bases). The V gene's germline CDR1 is LNHDA and CDR2 SQIVND (reference sequence). The CDR3 consists of 15 residues. Trimming shortened V by 5 bases and J by 3 bases, and 13 bases separated the two germline ends. CDR3 nucleotides: TGTGCCAGTAGTCCCCTGGGAGGTTACACCGGGGAGCTGTTTTTT. Translation gives CASSPLGGYTGELFF.

This clone was seen a few times. The genes are TRBV5-6 and TRBJ2-5; 13 nucleotides match TRBD2. The trim removed 4 bases at V and 5 bases at J, leaving 5 bases unmatched. Germline CDR1 and CDR2: SGHDT and YYEEEE. This CDR3 is 15 amino acids long. In nucleotides, the CDR3 is TGTGCCAGCAGCCAAGGACTAGCGGGAGTCGAGACCCAGTACTTC. This sequence encodes CASSQGLAGVETQYF.

The chain carries TRBV5-4 and TRBJ2-5; D is unclear. Germline CDR1 SGHNT, CDR2 YYREEE (reference sequence). V lost 0 bases and J lost 5, with 11 bases in between. This CDR3 is built from 14 residues. The DNA for the CDR3 is TGTGCCAGCAGCTTGGGGGCTAGATATGAGACCCAGTACTTC. Its translation: CASSLGARYETQYF.

V is TRBV2 and J is TRBJ2-7, with 13 positions matching TRBD2. Per the germline V gene, CDR1 is SNHLY and CDR2 is FYNNEI. The CDR3 is 16 residues long. V lost 9 bases, J lost 5 bases, and 13 bases stayed unmatched. This CDR3 reads CASRTPTSGRYDEQYF. CDR3 nucleotide sequence: TGTGCCAGTCGGACCCCGACTAGCGGGAGGTATGACGAGCAGTACTTC. Supplemented by reference TRBV2 and TRBJ2-7, the full variable domain reads EPEVTQTPSHQVTQMGQEVILRCVPISNHLYFYWYRQILGQKVEFLVSFYNNEISEKSEIFDDQFSVERPDGSNFTLKIRSTKLEDSAMYFCASRTPTSGRYDEQYFGPGTRLTVT.

The chain employs TRBV19 and TRBJ2-1; D assignment may be TRBD1 or TRBD2 (5 bases each). The CDR3 has 15 amino acids. V was pared by 4 bases and J by 9 bases, with 19 bases between. CDR1 LNHDA and CDR2 SQIVND come from the germline V gene (reference sequence). CDR3: CASSSPGLGVGEQFF. In DNA, the CDR3 is TGTGCCAGTAGTAGTCCAGGTTTGGGGGTGGGTGAGCAGTTCTTC.

CDR3 DNA sequence: TGTGCCAGTAGCCTCCGGGGGAATGAGCAGTTCTTC. It translates to CASSLRGNEQFF. V and J are TRBV19 and TRBJ2-1; D is perhaps TRBD2 (6 bases). The CDR3 runs 12 residues. V was cut by 6 bases and J by 7 bases, with 10 bases left in between. The germline V gene encodes CDR1 LNHDA and CDR2 SQIVND (reference sequence).

In its sample, this clone was seen a few times. The rearrangement uses TRBV7-9 and TRBJ2-3; the match to TRBD2 covers 13 bases. There are 13 residues in the CDR3. From germline, CDR1 is SEHNR and CDR2 FQNEAQ (reference sequence). J was trimmed by 3 bases and V by 9 bases; bases with no gene match: 0. Here the CDR3 DNA reads TGTGCCAGGGGACTAGCGGGGACAGATACGCAGTATTTT. This codes for CARGLAGTDTQYF.

The rearrangement joins TRBV7-9 to TRBJ2-1, with a possible D match to TRBD2 (5 bases). The germline CDR1 and CDR2 sequences are SEHNR and FQNEAQ (reference sequence). V was pared by 1 base and J by 8 bases, with 6 bases between. The CDR3 is 12 amino acids. The CDR3 coding sequence is TGTGCCAGCAGCTTAGGGCGGGATGAGCAGTTCTTC. Translation gives CASSLGRDEQFF.

V gene TRBV5-6 combines with J gene TRBJ1-5, with 10 bases identical to TRBD1. This CDR3 has 16 amino acids. V lost 4 bases to trimming and J lost 3 bases; unmatched junction nucleotides: 7. Germline CDR1 and CDR2: SGHDT and YYEEEE. CDR3 DNA: TGTGCCAGCAGCCCCGACAGGGGGCGACCCAATCAGCCCCAGCATTTT. This encodes CASSPDRGRPNQPQHF.

The J gene is TRBJ2-5, the V gene TRBV18; possibly TRBD1 for D (6 bases). This CDR3 comprises 13 residues. Trimming pared 4 bases from V and 9 bases from J, leaving 15 bases between. The germline V gene encodes CDR1 KGHSH and CDR2 LQKENI. DNA for the CDR3: TGTGCCAGCTCACGGGACACCCAGGTGGCCCAGTACTTC. Amino acids: CASSRDTQVAQYF.

V is TRBV6-1 and J is TRBJ1-4, with D perhaps matching TRBD1 (5 bases). V was pared by 7 bases and J by 8 bases, with 14 bases between. The CDR3 runs 13 residues. Germline V lookup: CDR1 MNHNS, CDR2 SASEGT. CDR3 region: CASNLAGSEKLFF. The DNA for the CDR3 is TGTGCCAGCAACCTGGCAGGGAGCGAAAAACTGTTTTTT.

V and J are TRBV4-1 and TRBJ1-1; unclear D gene. CDR3 length: 15 amino acids. V was trimmed by 0 bases and J by 0 bases, leaving 8 bases between them. Germline V CDR1 and CDR2: MGHRA, YSYEKL. The CDR3 coding sequence is TGCGCCAGCAGCCAAGAAACCGTTCTGAACACTGAAGCTTTCTTT. The encoded protein is CASSQETVLNTEAFF.

The V call is TRBV7-9, the J call TRBJ2-1, with 7 bases lining up with TRBD2. V gave up 2 bases and J gave up 8 bases; unmatched junction bases: 6. Germline loops: CDR1 SEHNR, CDR2 FQNEAQ (reference sequence). The CDR3 has 14 residues. The CDR3 protein is CASSLPAGRDEQFF. The CDR3 DNA reads as TGTGCCAGCAGCTTACCAGCGGGAAGGGATGAGCAGTTCTTC.

This clone was counted between two and nine times. The V gene is TRBV15, the J gene TRBJ2-7, with D tentatively TRBD2 (7 bases). This CDR3 has 15 residues. Germline V lookup: CDR1 LNHNV, CDR2 YYDKDF (reference sequence). Trimming shortened V by 0 bases and J by 5 bases, and 14 bases separated the two germline ends. The CDR3: CATSRDPGGADEQYF. Written as DNA, the CDR3 is TGTGCCACCAGCAGAGACCCTGGGGGGGCAGACGAGCAGTACTTC.

The chain combines TRBV4-1 with TRBJ2-7; 7 bases are a match to TRBD2. This CDR3 is 15 amino acids long. V lost 1 base, J lost 0 bases, and 3 bases stayed unmatched. The V gene's germline CDR1 is MGHRA and CDR2 YSYEKL. The CDR3 sequence: CASSQAGGNSYEQYF. The CDR3, as DNA: TGCGCCAGCAGCCAAGCGGGGGGAAACTCCTACGAGCAGTACTTC.

The chain uses TRBV7-9 and TRBJ2-5; the match to TRBD2 covers 7 bases. Matching the DNA end better, TRBJ2-7 makes the J call doubtful. This CDR3 contains 14 residues. Germline V gene data show CDR1 as SEHNR and CDR2 as FQNEAQ (reference sequence). The CDR3 DNA sequence: TGTGCCAGCAGCTCTTCGGGAGGCTGGTACGAGCAGTACTTC. It specifies CASSSSGGWYEQYF.

The chain uses TRBV27 and TRBJ2-7, with no clear D. From germline, CDR1 is MNHEY and CDR2 SMNVEV (reference sequence). V lost 2 bases and J lost 1, with 18 bases in between. The CDR3 has 17 residues. CDR3: CASSLKYGTVESYEQYF. The CDR3 DNA follows: TGTGCCAGCAGTTTAAAGTATGGCACAGTGGAATCCTACGAGCAGTACTTC.